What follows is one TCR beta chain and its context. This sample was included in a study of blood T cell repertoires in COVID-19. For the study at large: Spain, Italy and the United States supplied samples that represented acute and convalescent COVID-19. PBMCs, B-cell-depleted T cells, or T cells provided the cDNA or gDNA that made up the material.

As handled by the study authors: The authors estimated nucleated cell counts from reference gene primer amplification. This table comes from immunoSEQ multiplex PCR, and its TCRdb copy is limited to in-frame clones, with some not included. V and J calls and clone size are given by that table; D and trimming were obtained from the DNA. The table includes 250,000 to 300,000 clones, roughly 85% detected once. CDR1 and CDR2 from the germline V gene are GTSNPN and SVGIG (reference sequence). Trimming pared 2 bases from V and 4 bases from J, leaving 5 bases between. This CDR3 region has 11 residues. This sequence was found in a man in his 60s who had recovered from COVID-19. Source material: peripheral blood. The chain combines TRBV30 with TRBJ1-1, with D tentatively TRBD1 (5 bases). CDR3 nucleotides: TGTGCCTGGAGTAGGGGCACTGAAGCTTTCTTT. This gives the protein CAWSRGTEAFF. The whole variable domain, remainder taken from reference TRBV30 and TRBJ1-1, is SQTIHQWPATLVQPVGSPLSLECTVEGTSNPNLYWYRQAAGRGLQLLFYSVGIGQISSEVPQNLSASRPQDRQFILSSKKLLLSDSGFYLCAWSRGTEAFFGQGTRLTVV.